This TCR beta chain was found in a study of technical replicates of blood from several donors (dated by TCRdb to between 2016 and 2019). As concerns this clone: Its binding antigen is unknown. No per-base quality is available; no much larger clone lies one base away.

Library prep was done by the immunoSEQ multiplex PCR assay. The clones in this table, taken by TCRdb from immuneACCESS, are in-frame only. Not every clone is retained; where verified, under half of the shortfall comes from an unresolved V gene, and the cause of the rest is unknown. A total of over 80,000 clones appear in this sample, approximately 96% of them only once. The ten largest clonotypes hold about 0.39% of the sample. Clipping removes 2 bases from V and 1 base from J, with 8 as the unmatched junction base count. According to the germline V gene (reference sequence), CDR1 reads LNHDA and CDR2 reads SQIVND. The CDR3, from cysteine to phenylalanine, totals 17 residues. Just CDR3 DNA is preserved here, 51 bases in frame from base 1.

The source is a human donor in good health. Material for sequencing was T cells isolated from PBMCs. The V gene is TRBV19 and the J gene is TRBJ2-1; TRBD1 agrees with 7 junctional bases. DNA sequence: TGTGCCAGTAGTATAAAAGGGACAGCTAGTTCCTACAATGAGCAGTTCTTC. This translates into CASSIKGTASSYNEQFF. Full variable domain (CDR3 extended with the reference TRBV19 and TRBJ2-1 proteins): DGGITQSPKYLFRKEGQNVTLSCEQNLNHDAMYWYRQDPGQGLRLIYYSQIVNDFQKGDIAEGYSVSREKKESFPLTVTSAQKNPTAFYLCASSIKGTASSYNEQFFGPGTRLTVL.